Presented here are 24 T cell receptor beta chains from one specimen sequenced in a study of cytomegalovirus exposure and HLA in healthy donors. The study ran its PCR with 60 Vbeta and 13 Jbeta primers. Profiling relied on immunoSEQ multiplex PCR, and the TCRdb table lists in-frame clones only, not all of them. The data hold 73,000 or so clones, with 81% observed a single time. Sample: PBMCs. Receptors were obtained from a human donor in good health.

This sequence joins TRBV11-2 and TRBJ2-7; weak D call: TRBD1 (6 bases). CDR3 length equals 14 residues. Trimming left V 6 bases short and J 1 base short, with 13 bases between. Germline V gives CDR1 SGHAT, CDR2 FQNNGV. CDR3 sequence: CASSLQQGSYEQYF. The CDR3 DNA follows: TGTGCCAGCAGTCTACAACAGGGTTCCTACGAGCAGTACTTC.

The chain recombines TRBV7-6 with TRBJ1-1; D is perhaps TRBD1 (5 bases). Germline values: CDR1 SGHVS, CDR2 FNYEAQ. The CDR3 extends over 15 amino acids. The ends were cut back, 4 bases at V and 1 base at J, with 13 bases in the middle. CDR3 nucleotides: TGTGCCAGCAGCTCCCGCTCGGGGGGGAACACTGAAGCTTTCTTT. Protein product: CASSSRSGGNTEAFF.

The gene calls are TRBV7-9 and TRBJ1-3; a weak D match, TRBD1 (6 bases). The CDR3 runs 15 residues. Germline V CDR1 and CDR2: SEHNR, FQNEAQ (reference sequence). The V end was cut by 5 bases, the J end by 3 bases, with 14 bases between. The CDR3 region has the DNA TGTGCCAGCAGCCCATCAGGGGCGGATGGAAACACCATATATTTT. It encodes CASSPSGADGNTIYF.

The chain carries TRBV7-2 and TRBJ1-2; D unresolved. Germline loops: CDR1 SGHTA, CDR2 FQGNSA. V lost 3 bases to trimming and J lost 0 bases, with 8 bases between them. The CDR3 is 14 residues long. CDR3 nucleotides: TGTGCCAGCAGCTTCACACCTCCTAACTATGGCTACACCTTC. Translated: CASSFTPPNYGYTF. The entire variable domain, with the rest obtained from reference TRBV7-2 and TRBJ1-2, is as follows: GAGVSQSPSNKVTEKGKDVELRCDPISGHTALYWYRQSLGQGLEFLIYFQGNSAPDKSGLPSDRFSAERTGGSVSTLTIQRTQQEDSAVYLCASSFTPPNYGYTFGSGTRLTVV.

The genes are TRBV30 and TRBJ2-5; a weak D match, TRBD1 (5 bases). Germline V gene sequence: CDR1 GTSNPN, CDR2 SVGIG (reference sequence). Trimming cost V 2 bases and J 1 base, with 11 bases left between them. This CDR3 contains 14 residues. CDR3 protein: CAWSFPGFQETQYF. The CDR3 coding sequence is TGTGCCTGGAGTTTCCCAGGGTTCCAAGAGACCCAGTACTTC.

V and J are TRBV5-1 and TRBJ2-3, with 13 bases matching TRBD2. The CDR3 runs 16 residues. The germline gives CDR1 SGHRS, CDR2 YFSETQ. V was clipped by 0 bases and J by 3 bases; unmatched bases: 1. CDR3 in amino acids: CASSLEGLAGTDTQYF. In nucleotides, the CDR3 is TGCGCCAGCAGCTTGGAGGGACTAGCGGGGACAGATACGCAGTATTTT.

This chain uses TRBV2 with TRBJ1-2; the match to TRBD1 covers 7 bases. V was pared by 6 bases and J by 2 bases, with 9 bases of the junction left unmatched. The CDR3 has 15 residues. Germline assignment: CDR1 SNHLY and CDR2 FYNNEI. The CDR3 loop reads CASRRGTADNYGYTF. CDR3 bases: TGTGCCAGCAGACGCGGGACAGCGGACAACTATGGCTACACCTTC.

This clone was seen just once. The V gene is TRBV30, the J gene TRBJ1-5; TRBD1 matches at 7 bases. CDR1 and CDR2 (germline): GTSNPN, SVGIG (reference sequence). V shed 1 base and J 0 bases; nucleotides not matched to a gene: 6. The CDR3 covers 16 residues. Written as DNA, the CDR3 is TGTGCCTGGAGTGGTATGGGACAGTATAGCAATCAGCCCCAGCATTTT. It yields the protein CAWSGMGQYSNQPQHF.

This clone was picked up a small number of times. The chain couples TRBV7-3 to TRBJ2-1; maybe TRBD1 (5 bases). V gave up 4 bases and J gave up 9 bases, with 19 bases separating them. Germline V lookup: CDR1 SGHTA, CDR2 FQGTGA. The CDR3 is 15 residues long. The CDR3 region has the DNA TGTGCCAGCAGCTCCTCCGCGTCAGGGTCGGGTGAGCAGTTCTTC. Translation gives CASSSSASGSGEQFF. Complete variable domain (other parts from reference TRBV7-3 and TRBJ2-1): GAGVSQTPSNKVTEKGKYVELRCDPISGHTALYWYRQSLGQGPEFLIYFQGTGAADDSGLPNDRFFAVRPEGSVSTLKIQRTERGDSAVYLCASSSSASGSGEQFFGPGTRLTVL.

The CDR3 DNA reads as TGTGCCAGCAGCCCCGTTCTCACTGAAGCTTTCTTT. Translating it yields CASSPVLTEAFF. This rearrangement joins TRBV7-9 to TRBJ1-1; D ambiguous. Per germline, CDR1 SEHNR and CDR2 FQNEAQ (reference sequence). Trimming took off 5 bases at V and 4 bases at J, with 8 bases between the two ends. CDR3 length: 12 amino acids. Variable domain in full (rest from reference TRBV7-9 and TRBJ1-1): DTGVSQNPRHKITKRGQNVTFRCDPISEHNRLYWYRQTLGQGPEFLTYFQNEAQLEKSRLLSDRFSAERPKGSFSTLEIQRTEQGDSAMYLCASSPVLTEAFFGQGTRLTVV.

The chain links TRBV7-2 to TRBJ2-1; 7 bases align to TRBD2. Unmatched junction bases numbered 9, after V lost 1 base and J lost 6 bases. This CDR3 contains 16 residues. The germline gives CDR1 SGHTA, CDR2 FQGNSA. The CDR3 sequence is CASSLGMGGSGNEQFF. The CDR3 DNA is TGTGCCAGCAGCTTAGGAATGGGGGGGTCGGGCAATGAGCAGTTCTTC.

This clone was seen a handful of times. V gene TRBV7-8 combines with J gene TRBJ1-4; TRBD1 matches 8 bases. This CDR3 contains 18 residues. The germline V gene encodes CDR1 SGHVS and CDR2 FQNEAQ. J was trimmed by 8 bases and V by 5 bases; bases with no gene match: 19. The CDR3 bases are TGTGCCAGCAGCCTCAGTCCAGGGGGCATCGGTTTTCGGGAAAAACTGTTTTTT. Its translation: CASSLSPGGIGFREKLFF. Full variable domain (missing parts from reference TRBV7-8 and TRBJ1-4): GAGVSQSPRYKVAKRGQDVALRCDPISGHVSLFWYQQALGQGPEFLTYFQNEAQLDKSGLPSDRFFAERPEGSVSTLKIQRTQQEDSAVYLCASSLSPGGIGFREKLFFGSGTQLSVL.

V usage is TRBV5-1 and J usage is TRBJ2-5; D call uncertain. This CDR3 has 14 amino acids. Trimming removed 4 bases at V and 7 bases at J, with 17 bases between. Per germline, CDR1 SGHRS and CDR2 YFSETQ. CDR3 region: CASSPTFVRRTQYF. As DNA, the CDR3 is TGCGCCAGCAGCCCCACTTTCGTTCGAAGGACCCAGTACTTC.

The rearrangement links TRBV27 to TRBJ1-3; D remains unclear. The ends were cut back, 5 bases at V and 2 bases at J, with 7 bases in the middle. The CDR3 consists of 13 residues. Germline loops: CDR1 MNHEY, CDR2 SMNVEV (reference sequence). The CDR3 region is CASSPSAGNTIYF. CDR3 nucleotides: TGTGCCAGCAGTCCCTCCGCTGGAAACACCATATATTTT.

This chain links TRBV2 with TRBJ2-7; tentative D call: TRBD2 (6 bases). Per the germline V gene, CDR1 is SNHLY and CDR2 is FYNNEI. This CDR3 is built from 15 residues. The V gene lost 5 bases and the J gene lost 2 bases, with 16 bases spanning the gap. CDR3 nucleotide sequence: TGTGCCAGCAGTTTATCTCCGGGGGACCCCTACGAGCAGTACTTC. Its translation is CASSLSPGDPYEQYF.

The chain employs TRBV2 and TRBJ1-1; D perhaps matches TRBD1 (6 bases). Deletions cut 4 bases from V and 1 base from J, with 13 bases between. CDR1 is SNHLY and CDR2 is FYNNEI in the germline V gene. The CDR3 is made up of 15 amino acids. Written as DNA, the CDR3 is TGTGCCAGCAGTGGAGGGGTCAGGGGGAACACTGAAGCTTTCTTT. Its protein is CASSGGVRGNTEAFF.

This chain connects TRBV19 to TRBJ1-1; TRBD1 might be the D (5 bases). CDR3 length: 13 amino acids. Germline V lookup: CDR1 LNHDA, CDR2 SQIVND (reference sequence). Trimming took 10 bases from V and 0 from J, leaving 12 bases between them. The CDR3 DNA is TGTGCCACTAGGGGAGGGCTGAACACTGAAGCTTTCTTT. Translating it yields CATRGGLNTEAFF.

The genes are TRBV19 and TRBJ2-5; D gene ambiguous. Between the trimmed V and J ends, which lost 3 bases and 5 bases, there was a span of 10 bases. Germline loops: CDR1 LNHDA, CDR2 SQIVND (reference sequence). This CDR3 is 13 amino acids long. CDR3 bases: TGTGCCAGTAGTATCAACTACCGTGAGACCCAGTACTTC. Residues: CASSINYRETQYF.

The genes are TRBV5-1 and TRBJ1-4; 9 bases align to TRBD1. V shed 4 bases, J shed 7 bases, and the junction held 17 bases outside the gene matches. Germline values: CDR1 SGHRS, CDR2 YFSETQ. CDR3 length equals 18 residues. The DNA for the CDR3 is TGCGCCAGCAGCCGCTCCGGACAGGGGTGGGTTGGCATTGAAAAACTGTTTTTT. Translation gives CASSRSGQGWVGIEKLFF.

The gene calls are TRBV5-1 and TRBJ2-3; 11 bases line up with TRBD2. With 2 bases clipped from V and 3 bases from J, the junction kept 5 bases outside the gene matches. The CDR3 has 16 residues. The V gene's germline CDR1 is SGHRS and CDR2 YFSETQ. The CDR3: CASSFELAGGTDTQYF. The DNA for the CDR3 is TGCGCCAGCAGCTTCGAGCTAGCGGGGGGAACAGATACGCAGTATTTT.

This clone was picked up one time. The chain uses TRBV29-1 and TRBJ1-1; possibly TRBD1 for D (5 bases). The V gene's germline CDR1 is SQVTM and CDR2 ANQGSEA. This CDR3 spans 15 amino acids. Between the trimmed V and J ends, which lost 7 bases and 3 bases, there was a span of 21 bases. CDR3 coding DNA: TGCAGCGCCGCCGGCATCGCAGGGTCGCACACTGAAGCTTTCTTT. Translation: CSAAGIAGSHTEAFF.

The rearrangement uses TRBV7-6 and TRBJ2-5; a weak D match, TRBD1 (6 bases). The DNA matches TRBJ2-7 better at its end, which makes the J call doubtful. Per the germline V gene, CDR1 is SGHVS and CDR2 is FNYEAQ. The CDR3 loop spans 15 amino acids. The CDR3 is CASSPGETYTYEQYF. Here the CDR3 DNA reads TGTGCCAGCAGCCCAGGGGAGACATACACCTACGAGCAGTACTTC.

This clone appeared a single time. This chain links TRBV28 with TRBJ1-2; weak D call: TRBD1 (5 bases). Trimming took off 6 bases at V and 4 bases at J, with 24 bases between the two ends. Germline V gives CDR1 MDHEN, CDR2 SYDVKM. The CDR3 is 17 amino acids. The CDR3 region has the DNA TGTGCCAGCAGCTACGATCCGTCGGGGGAAGTTGGCTATGGCTACACCTTC. Its protein product is CASSYDPSGEVGYGYTF.

CDR3 protein: CAWSSTLRYEKLFF. CDR3 bases: TGTGCCTGGAGTTCGACCCTGCGGTATGAAAAACTGTTTTTT. This rearrangement joins TRBV30 to TRBJ1-4, with D uncertain. This CDR3 comprises 14 residues. V was cut by 2 bases and J by 6 bases, with 13 bases left in between. Germline CDR1 and CDR2: GTSNPN and SVGIG (reference sequence).